This T cell receptor beta chain was retrieved from a study of control samples from healthy donors and cancer patients. Germline assignment: CDR1 LNHDA and CDR2 SQIVND (reference sequence). The V segment lost 9 bases and the J segment 7 bases; nucleotides outside the gene matches: 10. The CDR3 extends over 14 amino acids. Some clones are missing from TCRdb's copy, which holds only in-frame ones; the method was immunoSEQ multiplex PCR. The sample has 130,000 or so clones; around 90% are singletons. This receptor was taken from a man aged 35-49 years in good health. This chain links TRBV19 with TRBJ1-4; 8 bases map to TRBD1. Sequences were obtained from blood. In nucleotides, the CDR3 is TGTGCCAGCCGAGCCGGACAGGGTGCTGAAAAACTGTTTTTT. Translation gives CASRAGQGAEKLFF.